This TCR beta chain was documented in a study of cytomegalovirus exposure and HLA in healthy donors. Trimming pared 6 bases from V and 0 bases from J, leaving 17 bases between. The CDR3 runs to 16 residues. Germline CDR1 SGHTA, CDR2 FQGNSA. Use of 60 Vbeta and 13 Jbeta primers characterized the PCR. This table comes from immunoSEQ multiplex PCR, and its TCRdb copy is limited to in-frame clones, with some not included. The sample includes approximately 110,000 clones, 79% of them seen just once. The specimen sequenced was PBMCs. The chain joins TRBV7-2 to TRBJ1-2; TRBD1 might be the D (6 bases). The clonotype was recovered from a woman aged 35 to 49 in good health and CMV-seronegative. Here the CDR3 reads CASSSTRDTPNYGYTF. DNA of the CDR3: TGTGCCAGCAGTTCTACCCGGGACACTCCTAACTATGGCTACACCTTC.